This TCR beta chain was retrieved from a study of CD8 T cells in Susac syndrome. Random-hexamer reverse transcription was applied to roughly 0.5 to 1 ug RNA. TCRdb re-derived calls from the immunoSEQ multiplex PCR reads in MiXCR, one entry per CDR3 protein. The sample includes about 100,000 distinct CDR3 sequences, about 96% of them seen just once. Sequencing used CD8+ T cells from PBMCs. This clonotype originated in a human donor with Susac syndrome.

The CDR3 here is CASSLESGETQYF. The CDR3 region has the DNA TGTGCCAGCAGCTTAGAGTCAGGAGAGACCCAGTACTTC. The rearrangement joins TRBV13 to TRBJ2-5; D remains ambiguous. Germline V gene lookup returns CDR1 PRHDT and CDR2 FYEKMQ (reference sequence). V was trimmed by 1 base and J by 4 bases, leaving 7 bases between them. This CDR3 is built from 13 residues.